The 14 T cell receptor beta chains in this list originate from one sample, sequenced in a study of beta chain features in type 1 diabetes. Expressed TCRB transcripts were sequenced because the entire RNA isolate underwent reverse transcription. The data were produced by immunoSEQ multiplex PCR, yet TCRdb's version contains in-frame clones alone and is incomplete. The data contain 350,000 to 400,000 clones, approximately 16% of them singletons. The source material was naive CD4+ T cells from blood. These receptors originate from a woman under 30 in good health.

This clone came up a few times. This chain uses TRBV4-2 with TRBJ2-2; 7 bases match TRBD2. The CDR3 length is 16 residues. CDR1 is LGHNA, CDR2 YNFKEQ, per germline. V dropped 4 bases and J dropped 0; count of bases not matched to a gene: 5. The CDR3 loop reads CASSLRLASNTGELFF. The CDR3 nucleotides read TGTGCCAGCAGCCTACGACTAGCCTCGAACACCGGGGAGCTGTTTTTT.

This clone was found a few times. The chain employs TRBV2 and TRBJ1-2; tentatively, D is TRBD1 (5 bases). CDR1 and CDR2 from the germline V gene are SNHLY and FYNNEI. CDR3 length equals 14 residues. Trimming cost V 2 bases and J 4 bases, with 11 bases left between them. The CDR3 protein is CASSERQGIYGYTF. The CDR3 DNA sequence: TGTGCCAGCAGTGAAAGGCAGGGTATCTATGGCTACACCTTC.

The sample holds a few counts of this clone. In DNA, the CDR3 is TGTGCCAGCAGCCGGACTAGCGGGATGTACAATGAGCAGTTCTTC. Its translation: CASSRTSGMYNEQFF. The chain carries TRBV6-5 and TRBJ2-1, with 12 nucleotides matching TRBD2. This CDR3 contains 15 residues. Germline-derived CDR1 and CDR2 are MNHEY and SVGAGI. Trimming removed 6 bases from V and 4 bases from J; junction bases left unmatched: 4.

This clone was counted a few times. V usage is TRBV30 and J usage is TRBJ1-2, with 7 bases that match TRBD1. The CDR3 length is 13 residues. Per germline, CDR1 GTSNPN and CDR2 SVGIG (reference sequence). Trimming cost V 6 bases and J 1 base; bases outside gene matches: 5. The chain's CDR3 is CACVDRFNYGYTF. The DNA of the CDR3 is TGTGCCTGCGTGGACAGGTTTAACTATGGCTACACCTTC.

This rearrangement joins TRBV11-1 to TRBJ2-7; 7 bases line up with TRBD2. The germline V gene has CDR1 SGHAT and CDR2 FQDESV (reference sequence). The CDR3 runs 15 residues. The J segment lost 3 bases and the V segment lost 3 bases, leaving 8 bases of the junction unmatched. The CDR3 nucleotides read TGTGCCAGCAGCTTGACTCGACTAGCTTTCTACGAGCAGTACTTC. It codes for CASSLTRLAFYEQYF.

The chain uses TRBV29-1 and TRBJ2-3; D might be TRBD2 (8 bases). Between the trimmed V and J ends, which lost 7 bases and 2 bases, there was a span of 16 bases. CDR1 and CDR2 from the germline V gene are SQVTM and ANQGSEA. The CDR3 is made up of 14 amino acids. The CDR3 loop reads CSAGGGQNTDTQYF. CDR3 bases: TGCAGCGCCGGGGGGGGACAGAACACAGATACGCAGTATTTT.

This clone was counted only a few times. The CDR3 region has the DNA TGTGCCTGGAGTCGGGGGTATGAGCAGTTCTTC. It yields the protein CAWSRGYEQFF. The chain employs TRBV30 and TRBJ2-1; TRBD2 is a possible D gene (6 bases). The CDR3 has 11 amino acids. The ends were cut back, 2 bases at V and 8 bases at J, with 7 bases in the middle. Germline V gives CDR1 GTSNPN, CDR2 SVGIG (reference sequence).

This chain uses TRBV9 with TRBJ2-3; D is possibly TRBD2 (6 bases). Trimming removed 0 bases at V and 2 bases at J, with 13 bases between. Germline V gene data show CDR1 as SGDLS and CDR2 as YYNGEE. CDR3 size: 16 residues. The CDR3 loop is CASSVGGGAVTDTQYF. DNA of the CDR3: TGTGCCAGCAGCGTAGGGGGAGGAGCCGTCACAGATACGCAGTATTTT.

This clone was seen a handful of times. The chain couples TRBV18 to TRBJ1-2, with 7 bases matching TRBD1. The V gene end was trimmed by 6 bases and the J gene end by 4 bases; junction bases not matched to a gene: 5. The CDR3 consists of 13 residues. Looked up from germline, CDR1 is KGHSH and CDR2 is LQKENI. The CDR3, as DNA: TGTGCCAGCTCTGGGGGACAGATCTATGGCTACACCTTC. Residues: CASSGGQIYGYTF.

V is TRBV6-5 and J is TRBJ1-5, with no clear D. Per germline, CDR1 MNHEY and CDR2 SVGAGI. The germline V and J ends were trimmed by 6 bases and 8 bases, with 17 bases remaining between them. This CDR3 contains 14 residues. CDR3 coding DNA: TGTGCCAGCAGCCCTCGGGAGGCCATGGAGCCCCAGCATTTT. It codes for CASSPREAMEPQHF.

This rearrangement joins TRBV5-1 to TRBJ1-1, with TRBD1 as a possible D gene (5 bases). Germline-derived CDR1 and CDR2 are SGHRS and YFSETQ. V was cut by 0 bases and J by 5 bases, with 11 bases left in between. This CDR3 has 14 residues. The CDR3 region is CASSLEVEGTEAFF. The CDR3 DNA follows: TGCGCCAGCAGCTTGGAAGTGGAGGGGACTGAAGCTTTCTTT.

The chain uses TRBV9 and TRBJ2-1; D is perhaps TRBD2 (6 bases). CDR1 SGDLS and CDR2 YYNGEE come from the germline V gene. V dropped 2 bases and J dropped 4 bases, with 10 bases sitting between them. This CDR3 has 14 amino acids. CDR3 coding DNA: TGTGCCAGCAGCGTTAGCGGTCTATACAATGAGCAGTTCTTC. As protein: CASSVSGLYNEQFF.

This clone was seen a handful of times. This rearrangement joins TRBV5-4 to TRBJ2-1, with a possible D match to TRBD1 (6 bases). This CDR3 has 13 residues. CDR1 and CDR2 (germline): SGHNT, YYREEE (reference sequence). Trimming pared 2 bases from V and 7 bases from J, leaving 10 bases between. CDR3 coding DNA: TGTGCCAGCAGCTTACAGGGTGTGAATGAGCAGTTCTTC. It codes for CASSLQGVNEQFF.

This clone was counted a few times. V and J are TRBV19 and TRBJ1-5; 9 nucleotides agree with TRBD1. V was pared by 7 bases and J by 5 bases, with 6 bases of the junction left unmatched. Germline CDR1 is LNHDA and CDR2 is SQIVND (reference sequence). CDR3 length: 14 residues. This chain's CDR3 is CASTGTGYDQPQHF. In nucleotides, the CDR3 is TGTGCCAGTACGGGGACAGGGTACGATCAGCCCCAGCATTTT.